One sample yielded the 29 T cell receptor beta chains listed below, sequenced in a study of T cells expressing NK-cell markers. From its re-call of the 5' RACE reads, TCRdb lists each CDR3 protein once, without DNA. This table holds some 150,000 distinct CDR3 sequences. Sequences were obtained from blood T cells: a sorted CD56 or NKG2C T cell subset, CD4+ or CD8+ T cells, or bulk PBMC T cells (not recorded which). These receptors were collected from a woman aged 50 to 65 in good health.

The gene calls are TRBV7-9 and TRBJ2-1; no DNA is available, so the TRBD2 call from TCRdb remains unchecked. Germline lookup yields CDR1 SEHNR and CDR2 FQNEAQ (reference sequence). The CDR3 length is 17 residues. Here the CDR3 reads CASSPPGGTPFYNEQFF.

The V call is TRBV5-5, the J call TRBJ1-1. The V gene's germline CDR1 is SGHKS and CDR2 YYEKEE (reference sequence). The CDR3 has 14 amino acids. The CDR3 spells CASSFASLNTEAFF.

The rearrangement uses TRBV4-1 and TRBJ2-7. Germline V CDR1 and CDR2: MGHRA, YSYEKL. The CDR3 is 15 amino acids. This CDR3 is CASSQEVSSGYEQYF.

The chain links TRBV6-1 to TRBJ2-3; TCRdb selects TRBD2, and the lack of DNA leaves this call unchecked. Germline assignment: CDR1 MNHNS and CDR2 SASEGT. The length of the CDR3 is 16 residues. The CDR3 reads CASSEPPRVGGDTQYF.

The chain carries TRBV29-1 and TRBJ2-1; TCRdb gives TRBD1 as the D gene, but with no DNA this cannot be confirmed. Germline loops: CDR1 SQVTM, CDR2 ANQGSEA. The CDR3 consists of 16 residues. CDR3 residues: CSVEDRDSSWDNEQFF.

The rearrangement links TRBV4-2 to TRBJ1-1. The CDR3 contains 15 residues. Looked up from germline, CDR1 is LGHNA and CDR2 is YNFKEQ. The CDR3 spells CASSPSMGSTTEAFF.

The chain recombines TRBV24-1 with TRBJ1-1; TCRdb's D call of TRBD1 is untestable without DNA. Germline CDR1 and CDR2: KGHDR and SFDVKD. This CDR3 contains 11 residues. The CDR3 is CAAGRGDEAFF.

V gene TRBV29-1 combines with J gene TRBJ2-4; TCRdb gives TRBD2 as the D gene, but with no DNA this cannot be confirmed. Germline V CDR1 and CDR2: SQVTM, ANQGSEA. The CDR3 consists of 16 residues. The CDR3: CSVVLAGGHAKNIQYF.

The rearrangement joins TRBV7-9 to TRBJ2-2; no DNA is available, so the TRBD2 call from TCRdb remains unchecked. Germline lookup yields CDR1 SEHNR and CDR2 FQNEAQ (reference sequence). The CDR3 extends over 17 amino acids. This chain's CDR3 is CASSDWKGGRNTGELFF. Full variable domain (outside the CDR3, taken from reference TRBV7-9 and TRBJ2-2): DTGVSQNPRHKITKRGQNVTFRCDPISEHNRLYWYRQTLGQGPEFLTYFQNEAQLEKSRLLSDRFSAERPKGSFSTLEIQRTEQGDSAMYLCASSDWKGGRNTGELFFGEGSRLTVL.

The rearrangement links TRBV9 to TRBJ2-7. The germline V gene has CDR1 SGDLS and CDR2 YYNGEE. The CDR3 contains 15 residues. CDR3 sequence: CASSVASEVPYEQYF. Using reference TRBV9 and TRBJ2-7 for the parts outside the CDR3, the full variable domain is DSGVTQTPKHLITATGQRVTLRCSPRSGDLSVYWYQQSLDQGLQFLIQYYNGEERAKGNILERFSAQQFPDLHSELNLSSLELGDSALYFCASSVASEVPYEQYFGPGTRLTVT.

The genes are TRBV7-8 and TRBJ1-4; as DNA is missing, the TRBD1 call by TCRdb cannot be tested. The CDR3 sequence is 13 residues long. Germline V gene data show CDR1 as SGHVS and CDR2 as FQNEAQ. CDR3 region: CASSTGLDEKLFF.

This chain uses TRBV4-1 with TRBJ2-7. The CDR3 loop spans 13 amino acids. CDR1 is MGHRA and CDR2 is YSYEKL in the germline V gene. The CDR3 reads CASSQDQYRGQYF.

This sequence joins TRBV24-1 and TRBJ2-3; as DNA is missing, the TRBD1 call by TCRdb cannot be tested. The CDR3 has 13 residues. Germline assignment: CDR1 KGHDR and CDR2 SFDVKD. CDR3 amino acids: CATTRRGEDTQYF.

The CDR3 is CASSQDGVNTGELFF. The chain couples TRBV4-1 to TRBJ2-2. The CDR3 length is 15 residues. Germline V gene sequence: CDR1 MGHRA, CDR2 YSYEKL.

The V call is TRBV27, the J call TRBJ2-7; checking the TCRdb D call of TRBD2 is not possible without DNA. The CDR3 runs 17 residues. Germline CDR1 and CDR2: MNHEY and SMNVEV (reference sequence). The chain's CDR3 is CASSPIETSGGSYEQYF.

The gene calls are TRBV2 and TRBJ1-4; with no DNA, the TCRdb D assignment of TRBD1 cannot be verified. From germline, CDR1 is SNHLY and CDR2 FYNNEI. The CDR3 runs to 17 residues. This CDR3 is CASSEWWGQGLNEKLFF. Drawing the rest from reference TRBV2 and TRBJ1-4, the complete variable domain is EPEVTQTPSHQVTQMGQEVILRCVPISNHLYFYWYRQILGQKVEFLVSFYNNEISEKSEIFDDQFSVERPDGSNFTLKIRSTKLEDSAMYFCASSEWWGQGLNEKLFFGSGTQLSVL.

The V gene is TRBV7-9, the J gene TRBJ1-5. CDR1 is SEHNR and CDR2 is FQNEAQ in the germline V gene (reference sequence). CDR3 length: 14 residues. The CDR3 protein is CARTTRYSNQPQHF.

This chain's CDR3 is CSASETGGLYGYTF. The chain recombines TRBV29-1 with TRBJ1-2; checking the TCRdb D call of TRBD1 is not possible without DNA. Germline-derived CDR1 and CDR2 are SQVTM and ANQGSEA. CDR3 size: 14 residues.

The gene calls are TRBV29-1 and TRBJ1-1; TCRdb gives TRBD1 as the D gene, but with no DNA this cannot be confirmed. The CDR3 is 15 residues long. Looked up from germline, CDR1 is SQVTM and CDR2 is ANQGSEA. The CDR3 region is CSVEGYRGLSTEAFF.

The rearrangement links TRBV12-3 or TRBV12-4 to TRBJ2-7; TCRdb lists TRBD1, though no DNA is available to test this call. The CDR3 sequence is 20 residues long. The CDR3 is CASSPPRTTKTGSRPYEQYF.

The V gene is TRBV9, the J gene TRBJ2-2; TCRdb returns TRBD2, unconfirmable since there is no DNA. The V gene's germline CDR1 is SGDLS and CDR2 YYNGEE. The CDR3 totals 14 residues. Here the CDR3 reads CASSVEGPSGELFF.

The chain recombines TRBV5-1 with TRBJ2-2; the D call from TCRdb, TRBD1, cannot be confirmed without DNA. The CDR3 covers 15 residues. CDR1 and CDR2 (germline): SGHRS, YFSETQ. The CDR3 reads CASSFGTGVPGELFF.

This chain joins TRBV7-9 and TRBJ1-6. The CDR3 is 14 residues long. Germline V gene data show CDR1 as SEHNR and CDR2 as FQNEAQ (reference sequence). The CDR3 loop reads CASSFHDGGRLLHF.

The chain is built from TRBV29-1 and TRBJ2-2; as DNA is missing, the TRBD1 call by TCRdb cannot be tested. The germline V gene has CDR1 SQVTM and CDR2 ANQGSEA. This CDR3 has 15 residues. The CDR3 sequence: CSVLRRARGTGELFF.

This chain joins TRBV7-2 and TRBJ2-3; the D call from TCRdb, TRBD2, cannot be confirmed without DNA. The germline CDR1 and CDR2 sequences are SGHTA and FQGNSA. The CDR3 is 17 amino acids. CDR3 region: CASSFPQREAEWDTQYF. The variable domain in full, with the rest retrieved from reference TRBV7-2 and TRBJ2-3, is GAGVSQSPSNKVTEKGKDVELRCDPISGHTALYWYRQSLGQGLEFLIYFQGNSAPDKSGLPSDRFSAERTGGSVSTLTIQRTQQEDSAVYLCASSFPQREAEWDTQYFGPGTRLTVL.

The CDR3 is CASSRGQGETGEQYF. V and J are TRBV7-9 and TRBJ2-7; lacking DNA, the TRBD1 call made by TCRdb goes unchecked. Germline V gives CDR1 SEHNR, CDR2 FQNEAQ (reference sequence). This CDR3 has 15 amino acids.

The rearrangement uses TRBV29-1 and TRBJ1-2. The CDR3 sequence is 11 residues long. Germline V lookup: CDR1 SQVTM, CDR2 ANQGSEA. CDR3 in amino acids: CSVWANYGYTF.

The chain recombines TRBV20-1 with TRBJ2-3; the D call of TRBD2 rests on TCRdb alone, since no DNA is present to check it. From germline, CDR1 is DFQATT and CDR2 SNEGSKA (reference sequence). This CDR3 has 17 residues. CDR3 sequence: CSARDGIAGDGTDTQYF.

The CDR3: CASSGSSNSPLHF. The chain joins TRBV7-9 to TRBJ1-6. CDR3 length: 13 amino acids. CDR1 is SEHNR, CDR2 FQNEAQ, per germline (reference sequence).